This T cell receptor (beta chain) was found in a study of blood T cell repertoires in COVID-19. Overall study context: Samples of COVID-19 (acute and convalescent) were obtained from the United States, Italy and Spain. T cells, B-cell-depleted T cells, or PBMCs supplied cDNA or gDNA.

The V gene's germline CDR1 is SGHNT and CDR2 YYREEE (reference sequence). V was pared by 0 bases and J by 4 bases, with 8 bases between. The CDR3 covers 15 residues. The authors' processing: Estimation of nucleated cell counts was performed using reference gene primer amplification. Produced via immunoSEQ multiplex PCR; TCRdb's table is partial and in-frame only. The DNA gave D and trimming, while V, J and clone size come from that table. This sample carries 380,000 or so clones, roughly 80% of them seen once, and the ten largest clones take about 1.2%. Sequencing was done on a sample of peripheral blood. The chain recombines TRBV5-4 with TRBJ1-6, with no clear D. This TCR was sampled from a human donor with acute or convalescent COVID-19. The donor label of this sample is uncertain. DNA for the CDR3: TGTGCCAGCAGCTTGGGTGCAGCGTATAATTCACCCCTCCACTTT. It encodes CASSLGAAYNSPLHF.